Listed here are 2 T cell receptor beta chains from one sample, sequenced in a study of blood T cell repertoires in COVID-19. Some clones are missing from TCRdb's copy, which holds only in-frame ones; the method was immunoSEQ multiplex PCR. The table includes 270,000 or so clones, over 75% detected once. Source material: peripheral blood. These receptors all stem from a human donor in a cohort sampled during active COVID-19.

The chain employs TRBV7-9 and TRBJ2-7; D uncertain. Trimming shortened V by 2 bases and J by 2 bases, and 10 bases separated the two germline ends. The CDR3 contains 14 residues. CDR1 and CDR2 (germline): SEHNR, FQNEAQ (reference sequence). The CDR3 is CASSLITDPYEQYF. The DNA for the CDR3 is TGTGCCAGCAGCTTAATAACAGACCCCTACGAGCAGTACTTC.

The rearrangement uses TRBV5-1 and TRBJ2-1; TRBD2 agrees at 7 bases. Germline lookup yields CDR1 SGHRS and CDR2 YFSETQ. The CDR3 has 16 amino acids. With 5 bases clipped from V and 10 bases from J, the junction kept 18 bases outside the gene matches. The CDR3 DNA is TGCGCCAGCAGTTCCTTCTTGGCGGGAGTGTCCGGCGAGCAGTTCTTC. This codes for CASSSFLAGVSGEQFF.